This T cell receptor beta chain was sequenced during a study of response to subunit inactivated influenza vaccine. One entry per CDR3 protein results from TCRdb running MiXCR on the RT-PCR reads. The data contain 450,000 to 600,000 distinct CDR3 sequences, around 8% of them singletons. V dropped 3 bases and J dropped 6 bases, with 23 bases sitting between them. The CDR3 extends over 18 amino acids. Study conclusions and caveats: Every seasonal influenza vaccination brings in few new T cells, the authors suggested.

This clonotype was seen a few times. Its target is not known. Source: PBMCs from blood, taken about 23 months after vaccination. V is TRBV12-3 or TRBV12-4 and J is TRBJ2-2, with a tentative D call TRBD1 (8 bases). The receptor's source is a man aged 50 to 69 who received an inactivated influenza vaccine. The CDR3 DNA follows: TGTGCCAGCAGTTTTCCCCTCGTACGACAGGGGAGGGCCGGGGAGCTGTTTTTT. This gives the protein CASSFPLVRQGRAGELFF.